This TCR beta chain stems from a study of Tregs in tolerant kidney transplant recipients. This CDR3 is built from 17 residues. Per germline, CDR1 SGHRS and CDR2 YFSETQ. After removal of 0 bases from V and 5 bases from J, the junction contained 11 bases not matched to a gene. TCRdb's table, derived via immunoSEQ multiplex PCR, lists solely in-frame clones and lacks some. In the table there are roughly 49,000 clones, 75% to 95% of which are singletons. Study-level results: Biological reproducibility was not directly addressed, but technical replication error appeared minimal.

About this clone itself: Its target is not known.

Sequencing was carried out using Tregs from blood. The sequence was collected from a human donor in good health. The genes are TRBV5-1 and TRBJ1-2; TRBD1 matches at 9 bases. CDR3 protein: CASSLEPRDRVGYGYTF. The CDR3 coding sequence is TGCGCCAGCAGCTTGGAGCCCCGGGACAGGGTAGGGTATGGCTACACCTTC.